This TCR beta chain was retrieved from a study of blood T cell repertoires in COVID-19. Across the study: There were acute and convalescent COVID-19 samples, and they came from the United States, Italy and Spain. PBMCs, B-cell-depleted T cells, or T cells provided the cDNA or gDNA that made up the material.

As originally analysed: Cell counts per sample came from amplifying reference gene primers. Using immunoSEQ multiplex PCR, the repertoire was profiled, and TCRdb retains in-frame clones only, with some absent. V, J and clone size derive from that table, while D and trimming were established from the DNA sequence. The table shows about 150,000 clones, with approximately 83% occurring only once. Trimming cost V 6 bases and J 5 bases, with 16 bases left between them. Germline V gene lookup returns CDR1 MNHEY and CDR2 SMNVEV (reference sequence). CDR3 length: 14 residues. This sequence was found in a man in his 70s with active or convalescent COVID-19. Sequencing was performed on peripheral blood. V and J are TRBV27 and TRBJ1-2; no definite D call. CDR3 nucleotide sequence: TGTGCCAGCAGGCCGAACAGTCCTCGGTATGGCTACACCTTC. It codes for CASRPNSPRYGYTF.